This T cell receptor beta chain was captured by sequencing in a study of blood T cell repertoires in COVID-19. Study summary: COVID-19 samples collected from the United States, Italy and Spain covered acute and convalescent phases.

Participants, 18 to 89 years old, spanned approximately 26 US areas. Trimming at V came to 1 base and at J to 7 bases, leaving 4 bases not matched to a gene. CDR3 length: 14 amino acids. Per the germline V gene, CDR1 is LGHNT and CDR2 is FRNRAP. Some clones are missing from TCRdb's copy, which holds only in-frame ones; the method was immunoSEQ multiplex PCR. The table includes under 200,000 clones, more than 65% detected once. The clonotype was recovered from a man aged 55 to 70 who had recovered from COVID-19. The specimen was PBMCs or T cells enriched from blood (not recorded which). The J gene is TRBJ2-1, the V gene TRBV12-5; the match to TRBD1 covers 7 bases. DNA for the CDR3: TGTGCTAGTGGTTTGGACAGGGGAGAGAATGAGCAGTTCTTC. It specifies CASGLDRGENEQFF.